The 4 T cell receptor beta chains given below trace back to one sample, sequenced in a study of T cell repertoires in cytomegalovirus infection. TCRdb re-called the reads with MiXCR, one entry per CDR3 protein. The sample gives 55,000 to 85,000 distinct CDR3 sequences, 3% to 4% of which show up once; roughly 22% is in the top ten. Sequencing was performed on PBMCs. The receptors originated from a human donor in good health (CMV status not recorded). Some clones in this sample may be carry-over from other donors' samples.

This clonotype was counted between two and nine times. CDR3 nucleotides: TGTGCCAGCAGTTACTCGATTTCGACTAGCGGGAAACAAGAGACCCAGTACTTC. This codes for CASSYSISTSGKQETQYF. This chain uses TRBV6-2 or TRBV6-3 with TRBJ2-5, with 11 bases that match TRBD2. The V gene end was trimmed by 0 bases and the J gene end by 2 bases; junction bases not matched to a gene: 8. Germline V CDR1 and CDR2: MNHEY, SVGEGT. CDR3 length equals 18 residues.

The sample holds many counts of this clonotype. V usage is TRBV7-2 and J usage is TRBJ1-1; D may be TRBD1 (5 bases). The CDR3 covers 14 residues. V lost 1 base and J 4 bases, leaving 10 bases between the germline ends. CDR1 SGHTA and CDR2 FQGNSA come from the germline V gene. CDR3 DNA sequence: TGTGCCAGCAGCTTAGTACAGACAGCCACTGAAGCTTTCTTT. Encoded protein: CASSLVQTATEAFF.

This clonotype appeared many times. The gene calls are TRBV7-9 and TRBJ1-4; 7 bases are a match to TRBD1. The CDR3 sequence is 15 residues long. The J segment lost 7 bases and the V segment lost 5 bases, leaving 10 bases of the junction unmatched. CDR1 and CDR2 (germline): SEHNR, FQNEAQ (reference sequence). CDR3 amino acids: CASSTRDSWGEKLFF. The CDR3 nucleotides are TGTGCCAGCAGCACCCGGGACAGCTGGGGTGAAAAACTGTTTTTT.

This clonotype has at least ten counts. The chain is built from TRBV7-6 and TRBJ2-2; D not certain. CDR3 length equals 17 residues. The V gene lost 6 bases and the J gene lost 0 bases, with 17 bases spanning the gap. Per the germline V gene, CDR1 is SGHVS and CDR2 is FNYEAQ. CDR3 sequence reads: CASSPLYSWTNTGELFF. The CDR3 nucleotides read TGTGCCAGCAGTCCACTGTATAGCTGGACGAACACCGGGGAGCTGTTTTTT.